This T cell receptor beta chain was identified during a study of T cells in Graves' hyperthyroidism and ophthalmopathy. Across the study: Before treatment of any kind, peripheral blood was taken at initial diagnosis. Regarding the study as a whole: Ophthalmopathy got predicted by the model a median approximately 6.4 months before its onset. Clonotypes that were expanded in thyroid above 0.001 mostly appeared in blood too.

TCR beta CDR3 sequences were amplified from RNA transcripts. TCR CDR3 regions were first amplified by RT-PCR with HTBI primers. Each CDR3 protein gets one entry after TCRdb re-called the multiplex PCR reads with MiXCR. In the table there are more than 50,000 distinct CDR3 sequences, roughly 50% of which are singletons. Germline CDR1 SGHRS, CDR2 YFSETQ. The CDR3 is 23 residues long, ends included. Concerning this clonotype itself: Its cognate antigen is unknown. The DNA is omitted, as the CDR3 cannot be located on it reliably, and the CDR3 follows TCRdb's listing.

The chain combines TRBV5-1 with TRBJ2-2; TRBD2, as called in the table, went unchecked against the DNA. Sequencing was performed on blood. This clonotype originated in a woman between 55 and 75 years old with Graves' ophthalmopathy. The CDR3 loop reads CASSLGRERPEQYFGPGTGELCF.